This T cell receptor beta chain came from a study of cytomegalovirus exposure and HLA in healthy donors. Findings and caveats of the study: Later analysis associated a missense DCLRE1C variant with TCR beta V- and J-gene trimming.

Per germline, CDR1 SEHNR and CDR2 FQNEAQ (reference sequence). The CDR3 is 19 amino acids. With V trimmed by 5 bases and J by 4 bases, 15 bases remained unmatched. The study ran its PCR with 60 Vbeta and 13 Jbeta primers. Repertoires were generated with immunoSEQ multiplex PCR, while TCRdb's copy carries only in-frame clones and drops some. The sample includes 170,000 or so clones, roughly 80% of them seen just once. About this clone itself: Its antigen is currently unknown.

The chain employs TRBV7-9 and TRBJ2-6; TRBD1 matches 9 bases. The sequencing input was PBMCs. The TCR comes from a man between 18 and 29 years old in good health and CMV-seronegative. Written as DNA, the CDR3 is TGTGCCAGCAGCCACAGTGGGGGACAGGGCGCCTCGGGGGCCAACGTCCTGACTTTC. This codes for CASSHSGGQGASGANVLTF.